This TCR beta chain was identified during a study of tumor-infiltrating lymphocytes in primary liver carcinoma. Background on the study: Spanning 30 to 69 years of age, the patients were men and women. Broader study findings: CD4+ and CD8+ repertoires could not be compared in these unsorted bulk samples. In tumor-adjacent and tumor-blood pairs, overlap was lower than in tumor region pairs.

Concerning this clonotype itself: Antigen specificity is unknown. With a much larger clone just one base away, this may be a read error.

The researchers produced TCR beta cDNA from around 0.5 ug total RNA with a constant-region primer. Three nested multiplex PCR rounds, a slightly modified ARM-PCR, produced the libraries for TCR beta. For 10 cycles apiece, the opening two PCR rounds ran with TRBV1-TRBV30 forward primers and a C-beta reverse primer. MiXCR, run by TCRdb on the multiplex PCR reads, gives a single entry per CDR3 protein. This sample has approximately 330,000 distinct CDR3 sequences; around three fifths occur once, and the top ten carry about 6.5%. Germline CDR1 and CDR2: MNHEY and SVGAGI. This CDR3 region has 15 residues. Germline DNA was also extracted, while the blood RNA originated from unsorted whole blood. Patients carried chronic HBV infection without prior treatment.

Material: peripheral blood. The chain joins TRBV6-5 to TRBJ2-7, with 12 bases matching TRBD2. The clonotype comes from a man in his forties or fifties with primary liver carcinoma and hepatitis B virus infection. CDR3 nucleotide sequence: TGTGCCAGCAGGTCCCTAGCGGGAGGGCCGTACGAGCAGTGCTTC. Translating gives CASRSLAGGPYEQCF.